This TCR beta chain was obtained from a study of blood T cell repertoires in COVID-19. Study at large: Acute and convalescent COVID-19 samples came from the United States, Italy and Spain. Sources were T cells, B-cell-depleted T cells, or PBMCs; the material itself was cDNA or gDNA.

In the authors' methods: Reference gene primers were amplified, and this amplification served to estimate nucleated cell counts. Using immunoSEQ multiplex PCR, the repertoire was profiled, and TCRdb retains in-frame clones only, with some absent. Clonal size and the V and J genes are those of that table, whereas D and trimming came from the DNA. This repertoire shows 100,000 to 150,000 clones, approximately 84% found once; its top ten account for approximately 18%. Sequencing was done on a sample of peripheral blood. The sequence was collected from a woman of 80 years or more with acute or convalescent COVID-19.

CDR3 nucleotides: TGTGCCAGCTCACCTCCCGGGACAGGGGGATACGAGCAGTACTTC. Translation: CASSPPGTGGYEQYF. V usage is TRBV18 and J usage is TRBJ2-7; 11 positions match TRBD1. CDR1 KGHSH and CDR2 LQKENI come from the germline V gene. V lost 3 bases to trimming and J lost 4 bases; unmatched junction nucleotides: 5. The CDR3 contains 15 residues.